A selection of T cell receptor beta chains follows, all from one sample in a study of OX40 agonist ivuxolimab in advanced cancers. Data came from immunoSEQ multiplex PCR; TCRdb stores just in-frame clones and leaves some out. The sample lists around 67,000 clones; 80% to 95% were seen once. Sequences were derived from CD4+ or CD8+ T cells sorted from blood, sampled in a trial of the OX40 agonist ivuxolimab. The receptors were sampled from an adult with an advanced solid tumor such as melanoma, head and neck, liver or kidney cancer. Each CDR3 is given with its conserved first and last residue. A D gene is named only where the DNA matches it firmly. Rows give clone size only sometimes, using once, few, many, or a class for an expanded clone.

d_call clone_size j_call v_call cdr3_aa cdr3_nt
. . TRBJ1-4 TRBV19 CASSIATATNEKLFF TGTGCCAGTAGTATTGCAACAGCAACTAATGAAAAACTGTTTTTT
. . TRBJ1-1 TRBV5-4 CASSLGSGTEVAFF TGTGCCAGCAGCTTGGGCTCAGGAACCGAAGTTGCTTTCTTT
. once TRBJ1-2 TRBV6-1 CASDNEVYYGYTF TGTGCCAGCGACAACGAGGTGTACTATGGCTACACCTTC
. . TRBJ1-1 TRBV6-1 CASSGTINTEAFF TGTGCCAGCTCCGGGACAATTAACACTGAAGCTTTCTTT
TRBD2 . TRBJ2-4 TRBV5-6 CASSLVASGGRDIQYF TGTGCCAGCAGCTTGGTGGCTAGCGGGGGGCGGGACATTCAGTACTTC
. . TRBJ2-2 TRBV5-1 CASSRAGTDYTGELFF TGCGCCAGCAGCCGAGCCGGGACGGATTACACCGGGGAGCTGTTTTTT
. . TRBJ1-2 TRBV27 CASSFSGGYGYTF TGTGCCAGCAGTTTCTCTGGGGGCTATGGCTACACCTTC
. . TRBJ2-2 TRBV9 CASSVQAGRNTGELFF TGTGCCAGCAGCGTACAGGCGGGGAGGAACACCGGGGAGCTGTTTTTT
TRBD1 . TRBJ2-5 TRBV11-3 CASRAGTGKETQYF TGTGCCAGCAGAGCCGGGACAGGGAAAGAGACCCAGTACTTC
. . TRBJ1-2 TRBV7-6 CASSLLAGDGYTF TGTGCCAGCAGCTTATTGGCAGGGGACGGCTACACCTTC
TRBD2 . TRBJ2-5 TRBV7-6 CASSLGLAQETQYF TGTGCCAGCAGCTTGGGACTAGCCCAAGAGACCCAGTACTTC
TRBD1 . TRBJ2-1 TRBV5-4 CASSLGSGTGGNEQFF TGTGCCAGCAGCTTGGGGTCCGGGACAGGGGGCAATGAGCAGTTCTTC
. . TRBJ2-6 TRBV11-1 CASSFYGSDGGANVLTF TGTGCCAGCAGCTTCTACGGTAGCGATGGTGGGGCCAACGTCCTGACTTTC
. . TRBJ1-1 TRBV2 CAAKVGAATEAFF TGTGCCGCCAAGGTAGGGGCGGCCACTGAAGCTTTCTTT
TRBD1 . TRBJ1-1 TRBV4-3 CASSQVFQGASEAFF TGCGCCAGCAGCCAAGTCTTCCAGGGGGCAAGTGAAGCTTTCTTT
. . TRBJ1-5 TRBV30 CAWTDQEGTSNQPQHF TGTGCCTGGACCGACCAAGAGGGGACTAGCAATCAGCCCCAGCATTTT
. once TRBJ2-5 TRBV25-1 CASSEYQSLGETQYF TGTGCCAGCAGTGAATACCAGTCCTTGGGGGAGACCCAGTACTTC
. . TRBJ1-5 TRBV6-1 CASSDSPLPYQPQHF TGTGCCAGCAGCGACTCTCCTCTGCCCTATCAGCCCCAGCATTTT
. . TRBJ1-1 TRBV5-4 CASLLDRNTEAFF TGTGCCAGCTTACTAGACCGGAACACTGAAGCTTTCTTT
. once TRBJ1-4 TRBV28 CASSFIESSTNEKLFF TGTGCCAGCAGTTTTATTGAGTCTTCCACTAATGAAAAACTGTTTTTT
TRBD2 . TRBJ2-1 TRBV5-1 CASSLPGVAGGPGEQFF TGCGCCAGCAGCTTGCCGGGGGTAGCGGGAGGGCCAGGTGAGCAGTTCTTC
TRBD2 . TRBJ2-7 TRBV11-3 CASSFLAGSYEQYF TGTGCCAGCAGCTTTTTAGCGGGATCCTACGAGCAGTACTTC
. . TRBJ1-2 TRBV19 CASSIEPAVYGYTF TGTGCCAGTAGTATAGAACCGGCCGTCTATGGCTACACCTTC
TRBD2 . TRBJ2-7 TRBV10-2 CASSKSSGRANEQYF TGCGCCAGCAGTAAAAGTAGCGGGAGGGCCAATGAGCAGTACTTC
. . TRBJ1-3 TRBV11-2 CASSFGGARGDTIYF TGTGCCAGCAGCTTTGGGGGGGCGCGCGGAGACACCATATATTTT
. . TRBJ2-7 TRBV5-1 CASSLSPGGHNEQYF TGCGCCAGCAGCTTGTCACCCGGGGGCCATAACGAGCAGTACTTC
. once TRBJ2-3 TRBV13 CASHVGAAYTDTQYF TGTGCCAGCCATGTGGGGGCGGCCTACACAGATACGCAGTATTTT
TRBD1 . TRBJ2-3 TRBV7-9 CASSLKQGADTQYF TGTGCCAGCAGCTTAAAGCAGGGGGCAGATACGCAGTATTTT
TRBD2 . TRBJ2-7 TRBV4-1 CASRRLPGLASYEQYF TGCGCCAGCAGGCGACTTCCGGGACTAGCATCCTACGAGCAGTACTTC
TRBD2 few TRBJ2-3 TRBV7-9 CASSLAGSGGPDTQYF TGTGCCAGCAGCTTAGCGGGTAGCGGGGGCCCAGATACGCAGTATTTT
. . TRBJ1-1 TRBV19 CASSIGLDTEAFF TGTGCCAGTAGTATAGGCTTGGACACTGAAGCTTTCTTT
. . TRBJ2-5 TRBV7-9 CASSTWDFEETQYF TGTGCCAGCAGCACCTGGGACTTTGAAGAGACCCAGTACTTC
. . TRBJ2-7 TRBV29-1 CSVEDSAYEQYF TGCAGCGTTGAGGACTCAGCCTACGAGCAGTACTTC
TRBD2 . TRBJ2-7 TRBV6-5 CASSTSGYEQYF TGTGCCAGCAGCACTAGCGGCTACGAGCAGTACTTC
. few TRBJ2-7 TRBV7-9 CASSLYAGYEQYF TGTGCCAGCAGCTTATACGCTGGGTACGAGCAGTACTTC